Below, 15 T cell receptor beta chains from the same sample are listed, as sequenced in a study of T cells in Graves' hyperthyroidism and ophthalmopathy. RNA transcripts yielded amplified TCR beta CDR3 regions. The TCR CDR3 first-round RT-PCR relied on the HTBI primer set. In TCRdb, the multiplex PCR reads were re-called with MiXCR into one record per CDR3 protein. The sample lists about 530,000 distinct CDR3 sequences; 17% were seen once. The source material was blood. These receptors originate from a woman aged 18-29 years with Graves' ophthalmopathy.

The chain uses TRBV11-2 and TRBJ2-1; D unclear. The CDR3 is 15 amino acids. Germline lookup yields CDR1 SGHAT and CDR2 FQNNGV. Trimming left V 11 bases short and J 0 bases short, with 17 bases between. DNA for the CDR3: TGTGCCGCGGCCCCCTTGAAGAGCTCCTACAATGAGCAGTTCTTC. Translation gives CAAAPLKSSYNEQFF.

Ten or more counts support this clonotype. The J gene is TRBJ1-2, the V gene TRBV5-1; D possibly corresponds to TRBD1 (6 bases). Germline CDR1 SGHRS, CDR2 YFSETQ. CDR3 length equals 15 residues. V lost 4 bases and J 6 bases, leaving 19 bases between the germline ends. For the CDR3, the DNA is TGCGCCAGCAGCCGAGGACAGTTCACGGGGGATGGCTACACCTTC. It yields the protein CASSRGQFTGDGYTF.

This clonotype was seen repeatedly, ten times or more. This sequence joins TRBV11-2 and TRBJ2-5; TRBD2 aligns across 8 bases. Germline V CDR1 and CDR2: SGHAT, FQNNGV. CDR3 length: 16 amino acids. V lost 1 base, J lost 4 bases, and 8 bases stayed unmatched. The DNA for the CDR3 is TGTGCCAGCAGCTTAGGTCCCAGCGGGAGACCAGAGACCCAGTACTTC. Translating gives CASSLGPSGRPETQYF.

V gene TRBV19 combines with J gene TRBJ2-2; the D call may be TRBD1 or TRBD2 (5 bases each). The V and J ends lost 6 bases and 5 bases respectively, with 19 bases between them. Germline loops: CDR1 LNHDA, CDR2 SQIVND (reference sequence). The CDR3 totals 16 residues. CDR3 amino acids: CASRSGASKRTGELFF. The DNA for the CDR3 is TGTGCCAGTAGAAGTGGGGCGTCAAAGCGGACCGGGGAGCTGTTTTTT.

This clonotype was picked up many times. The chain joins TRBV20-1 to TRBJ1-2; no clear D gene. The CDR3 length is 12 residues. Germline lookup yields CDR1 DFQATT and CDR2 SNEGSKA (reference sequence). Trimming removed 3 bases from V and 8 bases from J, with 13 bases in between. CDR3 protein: CSASIAWEGYTF. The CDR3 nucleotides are TGCAGTGCTAGTATAGCGTGGGAGGGCTACACCTTC.

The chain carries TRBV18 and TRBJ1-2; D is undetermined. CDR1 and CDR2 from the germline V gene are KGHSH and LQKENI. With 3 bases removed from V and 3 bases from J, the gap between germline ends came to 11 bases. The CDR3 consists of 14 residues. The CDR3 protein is CASSPAQNHYGYTF. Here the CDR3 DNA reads TGTGCCAGCTCACCCGCACAGAACCACTATGGCTACACCTTC.

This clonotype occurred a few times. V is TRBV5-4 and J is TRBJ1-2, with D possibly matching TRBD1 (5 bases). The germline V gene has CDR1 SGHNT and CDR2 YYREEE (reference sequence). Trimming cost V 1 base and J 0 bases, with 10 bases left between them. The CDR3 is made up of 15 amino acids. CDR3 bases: TGTGCCAGCAGCTTGTTGGGGGTAACTAACTATGGCTACACCTTC. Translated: CASSLLGVTNYGYTF.

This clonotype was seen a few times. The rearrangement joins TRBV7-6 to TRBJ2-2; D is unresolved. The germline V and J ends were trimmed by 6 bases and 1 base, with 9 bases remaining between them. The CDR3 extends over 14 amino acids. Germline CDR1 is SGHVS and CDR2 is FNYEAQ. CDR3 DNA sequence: TGTGCCAGCAGTGTCATGGGGAACACCGGGGAGCTGTTTTTT. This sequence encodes CASSVMGNTGELFF.

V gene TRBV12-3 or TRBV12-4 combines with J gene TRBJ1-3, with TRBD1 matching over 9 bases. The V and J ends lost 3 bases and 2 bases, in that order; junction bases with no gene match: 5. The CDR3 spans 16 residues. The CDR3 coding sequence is TGTGCCAGCAGTTTTAGTAGGACAGGGGCTGGAAACACCATATATTTT. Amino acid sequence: CASSFSRTGAGNTIYF.

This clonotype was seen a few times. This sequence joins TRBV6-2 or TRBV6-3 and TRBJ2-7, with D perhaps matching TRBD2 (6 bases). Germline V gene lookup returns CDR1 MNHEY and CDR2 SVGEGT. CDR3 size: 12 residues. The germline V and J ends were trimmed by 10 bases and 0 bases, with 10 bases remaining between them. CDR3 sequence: CAIASASYEQYF. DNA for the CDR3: TGTGCCATAGCTAGCGCCTCCTACGAGCAGTACTTC.

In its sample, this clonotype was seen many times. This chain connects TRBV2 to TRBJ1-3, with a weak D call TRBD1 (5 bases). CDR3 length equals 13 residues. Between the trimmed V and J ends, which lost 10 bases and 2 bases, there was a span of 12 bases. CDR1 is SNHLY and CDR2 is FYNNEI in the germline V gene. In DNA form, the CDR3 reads TGTGCCATCCTAAGGGGCACTGGAAACACCATATATTTT. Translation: CAILRGTGNTIYF.

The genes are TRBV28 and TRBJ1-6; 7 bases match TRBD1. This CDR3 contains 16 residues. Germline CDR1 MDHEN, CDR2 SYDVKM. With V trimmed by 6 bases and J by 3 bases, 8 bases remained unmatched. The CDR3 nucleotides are TGTGCCAGCAGCCTGGGGGGACAGAGCTATAATTCACCCCTCCACTTT. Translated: CASSLGGQSYNSPLHF.

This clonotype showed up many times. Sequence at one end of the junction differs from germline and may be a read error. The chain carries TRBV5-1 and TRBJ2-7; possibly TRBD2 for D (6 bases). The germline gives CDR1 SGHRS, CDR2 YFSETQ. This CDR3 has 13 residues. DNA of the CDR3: TGTGCCAGCAGCTTAGGCGGGACCTACGAGCAGTACTTC. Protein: CASSLGGTYEQYF.

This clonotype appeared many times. The CDR3 loop reads CASSRDSHYGYTF. CDR3 nucleotides: TGTGCCAGCAGCCGGGACAGCCACTATGGCTACACCTTC. V usage is TRBV7-9 and J usage is TRBJ1-2, with 7 bases matching TRBD1. This CDR3 has 13 residues. CDR1 SEHNR and CDR2 FQNEAQ come from the germline V gene (reference sequence). V shed 5 bases, J shed 3 bases, and the junction held 3 bases outside the gene matches.

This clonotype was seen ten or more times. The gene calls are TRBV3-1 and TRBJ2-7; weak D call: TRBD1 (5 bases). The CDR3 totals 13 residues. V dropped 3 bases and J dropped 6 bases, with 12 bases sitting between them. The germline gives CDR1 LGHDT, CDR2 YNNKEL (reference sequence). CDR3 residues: CASSQRQLSEQYF. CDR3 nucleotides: TGTGCCAGCAGCCAGCGACAGCTCTCCGAGCAGTACTTC.